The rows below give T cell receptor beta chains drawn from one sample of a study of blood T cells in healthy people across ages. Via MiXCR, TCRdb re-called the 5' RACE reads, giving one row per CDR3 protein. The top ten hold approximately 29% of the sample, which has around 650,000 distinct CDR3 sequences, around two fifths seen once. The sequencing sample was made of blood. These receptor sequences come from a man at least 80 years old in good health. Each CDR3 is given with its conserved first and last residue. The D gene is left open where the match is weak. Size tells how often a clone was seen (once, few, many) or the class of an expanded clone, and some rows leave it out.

CDR3 DNA: TGCAGCGTTGAATTAGTACTAAAATACAATGAGCAGTTCTTC; CDR3 protein: CSVELVLKYNEQFF; J gene: TRBJ2-1; D gene: NA; V gene: TRBV29-1; clone size: many
CDR3 DNA: TGTGCCAGCGGTTACAGCGGGGGGCCCACCGGGGAGCTGTTTTTT; CDR3 protein: CASGYSGGPTGELFF; J gene: TRBJ2-2; D gene: TRBD2; V gene: TRBV6-2/TRBV6-3; clone size: once
CDR3 DNA: TGTGCCAGCAGCTTAGTACGCCAAGAGACCCAGTACTTC; CDR3 protein: CASSLVRQETQYF; J gene: TRBJ2-5; D gene: NA; V gene: TRBV7-2; clone size: many
CDR3 DNA: TGCGCCAGCAGCTCAGAGCCGGGATTTAACAATGAGCAGTTCTTC; CDR3 protein: CASSSEPGFNNEQFF; J gene: TRBJ2-1; D gene: NA; V gene: TRBV5-1; clone size: NA
CDR3 DNA: TGCGCCAGCAGCCAAGGGAGCGGAACCACAGATACGCAGTATTTT; CDR3 protein: CASSQGSGTTDTQYF; J gene: TRBJ2-3; D gene: NA; V gene: TRBV4-3; clone size: few
CDR3 DNA: TGTGCCAGCAGGACCAAAAACATTCAGTACTTC; CDR3 protein: CASRTKNIQYF; J gene: TRBJ2-4; D gene: NA; V gene: TRBV6-5; clone size: NA
CDR3 DNA: TGCAGTGCTACGTCTAGCGATTGGTACGAGCAGTACTTC; CDR3 protein: CSATSSDWYEQYF; J gene: TRBJ2-7; D gene: NA; V gene: TRBV20-1; clone size: NA
CDR3 DNA: TGCAGCGTAACGGCATACAATGAGCAGTACTTC; CDR3 protein: CSVTAYNEQYF; J gene: TRBJ2-5; D gene: NA; V gene: TRBV29-1; clone size: NA
CDR3 DNA: TGTGCCAGCAGCTTTGGGAATGAGCAGTTCTTC; CDR3 protein: CASSFGNEQFF; J gene: TRBJ2-1; D gene: NA; V gene: TRBV7-6; clone size: few
CDR3 DNA: TGTGTCAGCAGCTTGGGAGGGGGTGGTGGGGCCAACGTCCTGACTTTC; CDR3 protein: CVSSLGGGGGANVLTF; J gene: TRBJ2-6; D gene: NA; V gene: TRBV11-2; clone size: NA
CDR3 DNA: TGCAGCGCCTTAACCCGGGACACGAACACCGGGGAGCTGTTTTTT; CDR3 protein: CSALTRDTNTGELFF; J gene: TRBJ2-2; D gene: NA; V gene: TRBV29-1; clone size: few
CDR3 DNA: TGCAGTGCTAGAGATCTCGTGGGGGACAGGGGGAACTATGGCTACACCTTC; CDR3 protein: CSARDLVGDRGNYGYTF; J gene: TRBJ1-2; D gene: TRBD1; V gene: TRBV20-1; clone size: NA
CDR3 DNA: TGTGCCAGCAGCTTGGTCTTTACTAGCGGGAGGTTCAATGAGCAGTTCTTC; CDR3 protein: CASSLVFTSGRFNEQFF; J gene: TRBJ2-1; D gene: TRBD2; V gene: TRBV5-6; clone size: NA
CDR3 DNA: TGTGCCAGCAGAAGGACCACCCGGGATAAGTCACCCCTCCACTTT; CDR3 protein: CASRRTTRDKSPLHF; J gene: TRBJ1-6; D gene: NA; V gene: TRBV6-2/TRBV6-3; clone size: NA
CDR3 DNA: TGTGCCAGCAGCCCCGACAGGGGTATCGGGAAACTGTTTTTT; CDR3 protein: CASSPDRGIGKLFF; J gene: TRBJ1-4; D gene: TRBD1; V gene: TRBV4-2; clone size: NA
CDR3 DNA: TGTGCCAGCAGTTTGGTCATGGGGACTAGGGGAAACGAGCAGTACTTC; CDR3 protein: CASSLVMGTRGNEQYF; J gene: TRBJ2-7; D gene: TRBD2; V gene: TRBV12-3/TRBV12-4; clone size: few
CDR3 DNA: TGTGCCATCAGTGGTACAGGGAGGGGTCAGCCCCAGCATTTT; CDR3 protein: CAISGTGRGQPQHF; J gene: TRBJ1-5; D gene: NA; V gene: TRBV10-3; clone size: NA
CDR3 DNA: TGTGCCAGCAGCCAAAAGGGTACACACATTCAGTACTTC; CDR3 protein: CASSQKGTHIQYF; J gene: TRBJ2-4; D gene: NA; V gene: TRBV3-1; clone size: few
CDR3 DNA: TGTGCCAGCAGCTTAGCGAAAGGGACGGAAGAGACCCAGTACTTC; CDR3 protein: CASSLAKGTEETQYF; J gene: TRBJ2-5; D gene: NA; V gene: TRBV7-7; clone size: many
CDR3 DNA: TGCAGTGCTAGAGTACGGGGTGGGCCCCAGCATTTT; CDR3 protein: CSARVRGGPQHF; J gene: TRBJ1-5; D gene: NA; V gene: TRBV20-1; clone size: NA
CDR3 DNA: TGCAGTGCTCCCGCGGGACTCCTCTACGAGCAGTACTTC; CDR3 protein: CSAPAGLLYEQYF; J gene: TRBJ2-7; D gene: NA; V gene: TRBV20-1; clone size: few
CDR3 DNA: TGCAGCGTTGAATCTGTGAATGAGCAGTTCTTC; CDR3 protein: CSVESVNEQFF; J gene: TRBJ2-1; D gene: NA; V gene: TRBV29-1; clone size: NA
CDR3 DNA: TGTGCCAGCAGTTTAATGCCCTGGACTAGCGGGGGGACCTACGAGCAGTACTTC; CDR3 protein: CASSLMPWTSGGTYEQYF; J gene: TRBJ2-7; D gene: TRBD2; V gene: TRBV12-3/TRBV12-4; clone size: NA
CDR3 DNA: TGCAGCGTTAGGGGACAGGGTAGGATCACAGATACGCAGTATTTT; CDR3 protein: CSVRGQGRITDTQYF; J gene: TRBJ2-3; D gene: TRBD1; V gene: TRBV29-1; clone size: few
CDR3 DNA: TGCAGTGCTCAACAGGGGCCCACCTACGAGCAGTACTTC; CDR3 protein: CSAQQGPTYEQYF; J gene: TRBJ2-7; D gene: TRBD1; V gene: TRBV20-1; clone size: NA
CDR3 DNA: TGTGCCAGCAGCTTAGGAGTCGGCGGGAGGGCCGCCGATGAGCAGTTCTTC; CDR3 protein: CASSLGVGGRAADEQFF; J gene: TRBJ2-1; D gene: TRBD2; V gene: TRBV7-2; clone size: NA
CDR3 DNA: TGTGCCAGCAGACGGGGTGGGGCGGGAGAGGGTCTCAATGAGCAGTTCTTC; CDR3 protein: CASRRGGAGEGLNEQFF; J gene: TRBJ2-1; D gene: TRBD2; V gene: TRBV7-2; clone size: NA
CDR3 DNA: TGTGCCAGCAGTGAGGGGCCTAAGCTGCAGCATTTT; CDR3 protein: CASSEGPKLQHF; J gene: TRBJ1-5; D gene: NA; V gene: TRBV28; clone size: NA
CDR3 DNA: TGTGCCTGGAGGAAGGGAGGGGCCGAGGGCTACACCTTC; CDR3 protein: CAWRKGGAEGYTF; J gene: TRBJ1-2; D gene: NA; V gene: TRBV30; clone size: few
CDR3 DNA: TGTGCCAGCAGCCAAGGGGCAGGTGGAAATGAGCGGTTCTTC; CDR3 protein: CASSQGAGGNERFF; J gene: TRBJ2-1; D gene: NA; V gene: TRBV7-8; clone size: NA
CDR3 DNA: TGCAGCGTTCCACGCGGGGCGGGCGACTATGGCTACACCTTC; CDR3 protein: CSVPRGAGDYGYTF; J gene: TRBJ1-2; D gene: NA; V gene: TRBV29-1; clone size: NA
CDR3 DNA: TGCGCCACCCTGGCAGGGGGGGCGGGAGGAAGAGAAGAGACCCAGTACTTC; CDR3 protein: CATLAGGAGGREETQYF; J gene: TRBJ2-5; D gene: NA; V gene: TRBV10-2; clone size: NA
CDR3 DNA: TGTGCCAGCAGTGGACAGGGTTTTTTCTACGAGCAGTACTTC; CDR3 protein: CASSGQGFFYEQYF; J gene: TRBJ2-7; D gene: TRBD1; V gene: TRBV6-1; clone size: few
CDR3 DNA: TGTGCCAGCAGACCCGGGACAGGGCATAGCAATCAGCCCCAGCATTTT; CDR3 protein: CASRPGTGHSNQPQHF; J gene: TRBJ1-5; D gene: TRBD1; V gene: TRBV6-2/TRBV6-3; clone size: NA
CDR3 DNA: TGTGCCAGCAGCCAAGAACAAGGTTCTGGCTACACCTTC; CDR3 protein: CASSQEQGSGYTF; J gene: TRBJ1-2; D gene: NA; V gene: TRBV4-2; clone size: many
CDR3 DNA: TGTGCCAGCAGGACCGACAGGGGGCTAAGCGAAAAACTGTTTTTT; CDR3 protein: CASRTDRGLSEKLFF; J gene: TRBJ1-4; D gene: TRBD1; V gene: TRBV7-2; clone size: NA
CDR3 DNA: TGTGCCAGCAGCTTATTCGGGAGGGATTGGAGCTCCTACGAGCAGTACTTC; CDR3 protein: CASSLFGRDWSSYEQYF; J gene: TRBJ2-7; D gene: TRBD2; V gene: TRBV11-1; clone size: NA
CDR3 DNA: TGCGCCAGCAGATGGAGCTCAACAGGGCGGGAGGCCCAGTACTTC; CDR3 protein: CASRWSSTGREAQYF; J gene: TRBJ2-5; D gene: TRBD2; V gene: TRBV5-1; clone size: NA
CDR3 DNA: TGTGCCAGCAGTTCCTTAGTGGATGAGACGGGAGGCACTGAAGCTTTCTTT; CDR3 protein: CASSSLVDETGGTEAFF; J gene: TRBJ1-1; D gene: NA; V gene: TRBV28; clone size: few
CDR3 DNA: TGTGCCAGCAGCCAGGGACAAGAGTCCTACACCTTC; CDR3 protein: CASSQGQESYTF; J gene: TRBJ1-2; D gene: NA; V gene: TRBV4-2; clone size: few
CDR3 DNA: TGCAGTGCTAGCGGGAGGGGCAGGAGCAATGAGCAGTTCTTC; CDR3 protein: CSASGRGRSNEQFF; J gene: TRBJ2-1; D gene: TRBD2; V gene: TRBV20-1; clone size: NA
CDR3 DNA: TGTGCCAGCAGCCCTGGGCTCCTCCAGGATACGCAGTATTTT; CDR3 protein: CASSPGLLQDTQYF; J gene: TRBJ2-3; D gene: NA; V gene: TRBV6-2/TRBV6-3; clone size: few
CDR3 DNA: TGTGCCAGCAGCTTAGCTCGAGTGGTGCTAGTAGACACCGGGGAGCTGTTTTTT; CDR3 protein: CASSLARVVLVDTGELFF; J gene: TRBJ2-2; D gene: NA; V gene: TRBV7-9; clone size: NA